The subject of this entry is one TCR beta chain. The CDR3 is made up of 16 amino acids. From germline, CDR1 is LNHDA and CDR2 SQIVND (reference sequence). The V gene lost 4 bases and the J gene lost 1 base, with 11 bases spanning the gap. Per the study methods: Nucleated cell number was recorded as an estimate derived from reference gene primer amplification. Only in-frame clones appear in the TCRdb table, and some are missing; sequencing was by immunoSEQ multiplex PCR. The DNA gave D and trimming, while V, J and clone size come from that table. The sample holds 150,000 to 200,000 clones, 75% to 85% seen once. The data stem from a study of blood T cell repertoires in COVID-19. Study in general: Samples of COVID-19 (acute and convalescent) were obtained from the United States, Italy and Spain. PBMCs, B-cell-depleted T cells, or T cells provided the cDNA or gDNA that made up the material.

Sequenced input: peripheral blood. The chain couples TRBV19 to TRBJ2-6; the D is unclear. The receptor was derived from a human donor in a cohort sampled during active COVID-19. CDR3 region: CASSRQAWSGANVLTF. CDR3 nucleotide sequence: TGTGCCAGTAGTAGGCAGGCCTGGTCTGGGGCCAACGTCCTGACTTTC.